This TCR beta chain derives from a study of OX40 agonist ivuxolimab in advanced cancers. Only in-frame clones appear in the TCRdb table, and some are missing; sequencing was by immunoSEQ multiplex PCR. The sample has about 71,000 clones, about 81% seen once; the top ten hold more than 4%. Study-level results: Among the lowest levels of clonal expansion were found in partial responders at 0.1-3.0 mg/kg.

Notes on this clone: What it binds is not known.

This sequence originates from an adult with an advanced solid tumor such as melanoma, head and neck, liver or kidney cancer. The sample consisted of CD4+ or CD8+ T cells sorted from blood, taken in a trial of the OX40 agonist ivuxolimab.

The CDR3 DNA reads as TGTGCCAGCAGTCAAACTAGGGGTTACGAGCAGTACTTC. Translation: CASSQTRGYEQYF. This chain links TRBV7-2 with TRBJ2-7; either TRBD1 or TRBD2 may supply D (5 bases each). This CDR3 is built from 13 residues. With 6 bases removed from V and 4 bases from J, the gap between germline ends came to 13 bases. Per the germline V gene, CDR1 is SGHTA and CDR2 is FQGNSA.